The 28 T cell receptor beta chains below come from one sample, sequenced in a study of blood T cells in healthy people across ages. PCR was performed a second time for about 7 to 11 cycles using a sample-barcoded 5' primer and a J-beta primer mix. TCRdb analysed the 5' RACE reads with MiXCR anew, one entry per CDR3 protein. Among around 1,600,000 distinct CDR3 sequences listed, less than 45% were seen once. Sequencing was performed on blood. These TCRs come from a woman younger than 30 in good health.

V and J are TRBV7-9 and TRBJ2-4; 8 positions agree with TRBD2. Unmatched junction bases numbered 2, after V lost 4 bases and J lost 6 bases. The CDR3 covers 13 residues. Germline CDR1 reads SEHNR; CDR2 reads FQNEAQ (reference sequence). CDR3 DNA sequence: TGTGCCAGCAGCTCGGGGGGGCGAAACATTCAGTACTTC. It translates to CASSSGGRNIQYF.

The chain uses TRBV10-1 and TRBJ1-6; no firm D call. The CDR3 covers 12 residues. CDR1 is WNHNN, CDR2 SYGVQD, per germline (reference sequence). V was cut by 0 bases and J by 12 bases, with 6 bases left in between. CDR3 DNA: TGCGCCAGCAGTGAGTCCCCAGGACCCCTCCACTTT. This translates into CASSESPGPLHF.

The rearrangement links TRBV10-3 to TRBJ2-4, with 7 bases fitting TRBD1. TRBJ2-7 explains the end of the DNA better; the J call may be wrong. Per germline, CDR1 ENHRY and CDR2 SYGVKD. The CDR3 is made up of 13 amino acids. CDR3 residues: CAIRVDRAYEQYF. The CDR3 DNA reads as TGTGCCATCAGGGTAGACAGGGCCTACGAGCAGTACTTC.

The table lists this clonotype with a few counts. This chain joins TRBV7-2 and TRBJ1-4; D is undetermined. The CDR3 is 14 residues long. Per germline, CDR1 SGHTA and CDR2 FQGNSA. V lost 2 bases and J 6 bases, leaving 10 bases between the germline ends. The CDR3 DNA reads TGTGCCAGCAGCTTAAATGCTGGGGATGAAAAACTGTTTTTT. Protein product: CASSLNAGDEKLFF. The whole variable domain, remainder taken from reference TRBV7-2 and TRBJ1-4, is GAGVSQSPSNKVTEKGKDVELRCDPISGHTALYWYRQSLGQGLEFLIYFQGNSAPDKSGLPSDRFSAERTGGSVSTLTIQRTQQEDSAVYLCASSLNAGDEKLFFGSGTQLSVL.

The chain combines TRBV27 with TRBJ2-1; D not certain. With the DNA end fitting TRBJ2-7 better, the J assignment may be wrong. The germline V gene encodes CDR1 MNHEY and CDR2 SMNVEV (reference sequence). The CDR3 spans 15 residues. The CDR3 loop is CASSRSGLSYNEQYF. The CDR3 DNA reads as TGTGCCAGCAGTCGTAGTGGCTTAAGCTACAATGAGCAGTACTTC.

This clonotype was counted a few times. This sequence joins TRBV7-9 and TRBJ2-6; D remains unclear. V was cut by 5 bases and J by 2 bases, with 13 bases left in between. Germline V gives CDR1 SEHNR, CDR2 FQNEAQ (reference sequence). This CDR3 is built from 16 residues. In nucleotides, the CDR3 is TGTGCCAGCAGCGTATCCCTTGCACCTGGGGCCAACGTCCTGACTTTC. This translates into CASSVSLAPGANVLTF.

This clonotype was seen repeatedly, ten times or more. This chain's CDR3 is CASSPLASGAYNEQFF. DNA of the CDR3: TGTGCCAGCAGCCCCCTGGCTAGCGGGGCCTACAATGAGCAGTTCTTC. The J gene is TRBJ2-1, the V gene TRBV7-6, with TRBD2 matching 9 bases. CDR3 length: 16 amino acids. The trim removed 5 bases at V and 2 bases at J, leaving 7 bases unmatched. Germline values: CDR1 SGHVS, CDR2 FNYEAQ.

This CDR3 reads CASSTRQGSSSPLHF. The CDR3 nucleotides read TGTGCCAGCAGTACTCGACAGGGTAGTAGCTCACCCCTCCACTTT. The chain joins TRBV25-1 to TRBJ1-6; 7 positions match TRBD1. Trimming removed 5 bases from V and 10 bases from J; junction bases left unmatched: 11. Germline assignment: CDR1 MGHDK and CDR2 SYGVNS. The CDR3 extends over 15 amino acids.

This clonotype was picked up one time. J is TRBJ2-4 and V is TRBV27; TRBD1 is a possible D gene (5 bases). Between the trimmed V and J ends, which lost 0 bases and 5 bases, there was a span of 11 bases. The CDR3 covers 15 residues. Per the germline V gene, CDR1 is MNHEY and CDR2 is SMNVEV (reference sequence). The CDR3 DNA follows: TGTGCCAGCAGTTTATCGTGCAGGGTCGAAAACATTCAGTACTTC. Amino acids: CASSLSCRVENIQYF.

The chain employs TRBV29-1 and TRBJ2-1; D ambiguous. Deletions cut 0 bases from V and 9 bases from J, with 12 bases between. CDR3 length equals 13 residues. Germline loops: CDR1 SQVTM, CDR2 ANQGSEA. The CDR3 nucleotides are TGCAGCGTTGAAGACGCGAGTGTTCGTGAGCAGTTCTTC. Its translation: CSVEDASVREQFF.

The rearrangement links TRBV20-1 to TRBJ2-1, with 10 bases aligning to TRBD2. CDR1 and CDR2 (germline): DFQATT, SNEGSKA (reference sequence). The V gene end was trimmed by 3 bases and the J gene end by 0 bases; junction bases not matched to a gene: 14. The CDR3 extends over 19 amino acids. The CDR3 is CSARFGLAGAAGSYNEQFF. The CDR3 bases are TGCAGTGCTAGGTTTGGGCTAGCGGGAGCCGCAGGCTCCTACAATGAGCAGTTCTTC.

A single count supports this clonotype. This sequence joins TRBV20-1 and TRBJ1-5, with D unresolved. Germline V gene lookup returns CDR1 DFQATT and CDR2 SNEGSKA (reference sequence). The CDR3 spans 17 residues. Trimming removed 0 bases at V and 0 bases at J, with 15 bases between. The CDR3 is CSAREVAGMGSNQPQHF. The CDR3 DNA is TGCAGTGCTAGAGAGGTGGCTGGGATGGGTAGCAATCAGCCCCAGCATTTT.

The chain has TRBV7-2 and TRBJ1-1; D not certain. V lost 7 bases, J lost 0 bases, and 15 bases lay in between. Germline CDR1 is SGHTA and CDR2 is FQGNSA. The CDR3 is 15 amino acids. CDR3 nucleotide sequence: TGTGCCAGCACCCCGAGTATGAAGGTGAACACTGAAGCTTTCTTT. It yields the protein CASTPSMKVNTEAFF. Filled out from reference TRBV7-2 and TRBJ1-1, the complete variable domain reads GAGVSQSPSNKVTEKGKDVELRCDPISGHTALYWYRQSLGQGLEFLIYFQGNSAPDKSGLPSDRFSAERTGGSVSTLTIQRTQQEDSAVYLCASTPSMKVNTEAFFGQGTRLTVV.

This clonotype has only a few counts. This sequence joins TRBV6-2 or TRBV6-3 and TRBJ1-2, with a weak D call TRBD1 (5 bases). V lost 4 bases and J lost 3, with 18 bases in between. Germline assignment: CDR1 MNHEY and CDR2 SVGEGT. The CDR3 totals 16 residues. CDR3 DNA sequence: TGTGCCAGCAGTTCTCCGCCAGCCAGGGTCTACTATGGCTACACCTTC. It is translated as CASSSPPARVYYGYTF.

The CDR3 sequence is CASSRRLVAGALYNEQFF. The CDR3 nucleotides are TGTGCCAGCAGCCGGAGATTGGTAGCGGGGGCCCTATACAATGAGCAGTTCTTC. The J gene is TRBJ2-1, the V gene TRBV3-1, with 9 bases fitting TRBD2. Trimming cost V 4 bases and J 4 bases; bases outside gene matches: 14. The CDR3 is made up of 18 amino acids. Germline V gives CDR1 LGHDT, CDR2 YNNKEL (reference sequence).

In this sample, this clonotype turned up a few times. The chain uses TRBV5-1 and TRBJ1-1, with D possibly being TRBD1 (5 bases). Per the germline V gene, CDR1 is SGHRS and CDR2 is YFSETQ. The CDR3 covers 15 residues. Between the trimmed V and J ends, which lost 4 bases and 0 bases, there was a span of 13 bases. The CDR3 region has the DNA TGCGCCAGCAGCGCGGGGGGACCGATGAACACTGAAGCTTTCTTT. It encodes CASSAGGPMNTEAFF.

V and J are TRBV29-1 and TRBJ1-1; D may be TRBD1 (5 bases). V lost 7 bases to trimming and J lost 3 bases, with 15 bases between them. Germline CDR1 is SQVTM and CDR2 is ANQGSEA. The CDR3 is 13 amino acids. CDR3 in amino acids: CSARRGVDTEAFF. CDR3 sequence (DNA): TGCAGCGCCCGAAGGGGCGTTGACACTGAAGCTTTCTTT.

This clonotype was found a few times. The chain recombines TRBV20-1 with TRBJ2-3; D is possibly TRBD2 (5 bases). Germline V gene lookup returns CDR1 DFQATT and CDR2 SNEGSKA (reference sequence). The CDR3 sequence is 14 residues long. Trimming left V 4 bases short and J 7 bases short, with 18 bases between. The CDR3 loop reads CSAIPLGVLNTQYF. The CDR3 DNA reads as TGCAGTGCTATCCCTCTCGGGGTTTTAAATACGCAGTATTTT.

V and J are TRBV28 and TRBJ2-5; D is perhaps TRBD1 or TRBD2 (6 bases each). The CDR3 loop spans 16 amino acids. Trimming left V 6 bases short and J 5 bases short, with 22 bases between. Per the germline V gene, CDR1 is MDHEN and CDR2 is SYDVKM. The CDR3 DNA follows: TGTGCCAGCAGCTCCCAGTCTGCTGGGGGGCTTGAGACCCAGTACTTC. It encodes CASSSQSAGGLETQYF. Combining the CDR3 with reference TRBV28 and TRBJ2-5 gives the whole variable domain DVKVTQSSRYLVKRTGEKVFLECVQDMDHENMFWYRQDPGLGLRLIYFSYDVKMKEKGDIPEGYSVSREKKERFSLILESASTNQTSMYLCASSSQSAGGLETQYFGPGTRLLVL.

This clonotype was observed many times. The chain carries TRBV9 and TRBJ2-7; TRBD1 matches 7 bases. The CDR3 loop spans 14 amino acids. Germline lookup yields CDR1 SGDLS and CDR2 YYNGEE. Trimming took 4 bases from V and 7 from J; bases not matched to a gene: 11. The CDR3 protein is CASSRDSSFKEQYF. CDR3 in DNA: TGTGCCAGCAGCCGGGACAGCTCCTTTAAAGAGCAGTACTTC.

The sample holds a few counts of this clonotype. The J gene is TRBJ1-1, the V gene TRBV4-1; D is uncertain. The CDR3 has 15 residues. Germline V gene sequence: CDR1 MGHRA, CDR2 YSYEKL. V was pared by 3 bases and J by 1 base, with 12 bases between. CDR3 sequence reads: CASSHLTAGNTEAFF. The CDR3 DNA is TGCGCCAGCAGCCACCTAACAGCTGGGAACACTGAAGCTTTCTTT.

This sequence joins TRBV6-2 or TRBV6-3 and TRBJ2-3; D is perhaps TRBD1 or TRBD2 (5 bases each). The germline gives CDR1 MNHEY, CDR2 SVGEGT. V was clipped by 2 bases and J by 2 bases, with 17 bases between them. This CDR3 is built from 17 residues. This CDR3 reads CASSYLEGPLHTDTQYF. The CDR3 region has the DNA TGTGCCAGCAGTTACCTCGAGGGACCTCTGCACACAGATACGCAGTATTTT.

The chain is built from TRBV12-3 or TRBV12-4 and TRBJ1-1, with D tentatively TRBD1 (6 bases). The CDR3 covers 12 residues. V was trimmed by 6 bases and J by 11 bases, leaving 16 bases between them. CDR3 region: CASREKGGDAFF. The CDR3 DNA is TGTGCCAGCAGGGAGAAGGGGGGTGACGCTTTCTTT.

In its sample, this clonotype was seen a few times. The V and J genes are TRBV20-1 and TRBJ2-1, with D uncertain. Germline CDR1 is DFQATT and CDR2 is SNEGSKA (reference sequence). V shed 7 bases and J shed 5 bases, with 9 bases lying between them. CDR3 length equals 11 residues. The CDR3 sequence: CSDKMHNEQFF. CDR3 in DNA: TGCAGTGACAAAATGCACAATGAGCAGTTCTTC.

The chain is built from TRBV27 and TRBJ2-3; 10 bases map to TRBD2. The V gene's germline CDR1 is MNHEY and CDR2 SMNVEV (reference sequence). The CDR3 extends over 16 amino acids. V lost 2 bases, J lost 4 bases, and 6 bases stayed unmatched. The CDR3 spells CASSLRLAGVADTQYF. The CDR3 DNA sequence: TGTGCCAGCAGTTTAAGGCTAGCGGGGGTGGCAGATACGCAGTATTTT.

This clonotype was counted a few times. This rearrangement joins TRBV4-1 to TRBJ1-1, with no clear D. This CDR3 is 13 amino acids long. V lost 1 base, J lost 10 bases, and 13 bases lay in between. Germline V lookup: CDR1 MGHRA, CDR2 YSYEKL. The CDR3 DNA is TGCGCCAGCAGCCAAGTCTTGACCTCGTCAGCTTTCTTT. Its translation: CASSQVLTSSAFF.

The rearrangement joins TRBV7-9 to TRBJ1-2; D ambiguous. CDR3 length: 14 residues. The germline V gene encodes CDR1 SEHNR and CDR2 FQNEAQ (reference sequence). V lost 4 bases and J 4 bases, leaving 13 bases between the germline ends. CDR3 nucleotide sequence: TGTGCCAGCAGCTCCTGGGAACAGCCCTATGGCTACACCTTC. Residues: CASSSWEQPYGYTF.

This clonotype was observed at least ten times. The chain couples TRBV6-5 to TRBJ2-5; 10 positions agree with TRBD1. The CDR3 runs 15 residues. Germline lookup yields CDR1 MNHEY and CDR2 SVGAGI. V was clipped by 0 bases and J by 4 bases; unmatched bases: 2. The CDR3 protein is CASSYSTGGAETQYF. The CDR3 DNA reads TGTGCCAGCAGTTACTCGACAGGGGGCGCAGAGACCCAGTACTTC.